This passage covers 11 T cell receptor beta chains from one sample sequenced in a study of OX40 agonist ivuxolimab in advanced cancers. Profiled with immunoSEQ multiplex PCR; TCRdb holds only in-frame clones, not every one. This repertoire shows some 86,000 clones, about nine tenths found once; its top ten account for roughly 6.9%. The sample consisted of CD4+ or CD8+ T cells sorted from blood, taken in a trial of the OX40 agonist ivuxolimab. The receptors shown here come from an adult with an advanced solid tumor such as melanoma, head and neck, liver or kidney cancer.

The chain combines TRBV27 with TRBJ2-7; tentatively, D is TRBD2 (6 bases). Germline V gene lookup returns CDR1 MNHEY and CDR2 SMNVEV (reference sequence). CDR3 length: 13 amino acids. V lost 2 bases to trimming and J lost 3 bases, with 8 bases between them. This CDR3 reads CASSLGGIYEQYF. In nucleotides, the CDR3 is TGTGCCAGCAGTTTAGGGGGGATCTACGAGCAGTACTTC.

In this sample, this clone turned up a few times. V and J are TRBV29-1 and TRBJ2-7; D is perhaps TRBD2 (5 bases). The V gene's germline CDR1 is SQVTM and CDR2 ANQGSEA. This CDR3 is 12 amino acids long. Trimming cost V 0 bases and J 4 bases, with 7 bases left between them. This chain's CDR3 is CSVEDRGYEQYF. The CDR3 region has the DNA TGCAGCGTTGAAGACCGAGGGTACGAGCAGTACTTC.

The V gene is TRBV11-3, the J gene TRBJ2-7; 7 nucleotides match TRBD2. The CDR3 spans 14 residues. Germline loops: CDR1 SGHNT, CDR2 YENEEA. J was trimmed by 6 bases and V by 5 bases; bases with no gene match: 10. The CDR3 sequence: CASSPTAGAAEQYF. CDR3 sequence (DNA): TGTGCCAGCAGCCCAACCGCGGGAGCGGCCGAGCAGTACTTC.

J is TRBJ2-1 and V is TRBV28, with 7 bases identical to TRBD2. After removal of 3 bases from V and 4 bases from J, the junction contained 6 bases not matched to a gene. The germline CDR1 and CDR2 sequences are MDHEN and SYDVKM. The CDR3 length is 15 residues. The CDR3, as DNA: TGTGCCAGCAGTTTGGGCGGGAGATTATACAATGAGCAGTTCTTC. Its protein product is CASSLGGRLYNEQFF. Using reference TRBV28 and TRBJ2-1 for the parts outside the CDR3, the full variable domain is DVKVTQSSRYLVKRTGEKVFLECVQDMDHENMFWYRQDPGLGLRLIYFSYDVKMKEKGDIPEGYSVSREKKERFSLILESASTNQTSMYLCASSLGGRLYNEQFFGPGTRLTVL.

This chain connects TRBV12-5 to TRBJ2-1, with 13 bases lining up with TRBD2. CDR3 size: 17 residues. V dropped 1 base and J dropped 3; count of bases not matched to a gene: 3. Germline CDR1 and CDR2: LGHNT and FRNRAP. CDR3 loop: CASGLAGLAGDYNEQFF. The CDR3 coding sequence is TGTGCTAGTGGTTTGGCCGGACTAGCGGGAGACTACAATGAGCAGTTCTTC.

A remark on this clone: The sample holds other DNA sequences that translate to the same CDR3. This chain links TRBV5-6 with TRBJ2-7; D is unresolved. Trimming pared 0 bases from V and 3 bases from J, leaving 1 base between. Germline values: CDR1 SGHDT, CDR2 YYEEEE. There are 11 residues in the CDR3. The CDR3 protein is CASSLGYEQYF. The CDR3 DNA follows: TGTGCCAGCAGCTTGGGCTACGAGCAGTACTTC.

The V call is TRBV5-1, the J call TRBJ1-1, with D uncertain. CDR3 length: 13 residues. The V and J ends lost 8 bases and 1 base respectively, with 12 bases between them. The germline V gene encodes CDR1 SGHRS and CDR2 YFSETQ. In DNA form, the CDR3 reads TGCGCCAGTTTCGTTAATCCGAACACTGAAGCTTTCTTT. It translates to CASFVNPNTEAFF.

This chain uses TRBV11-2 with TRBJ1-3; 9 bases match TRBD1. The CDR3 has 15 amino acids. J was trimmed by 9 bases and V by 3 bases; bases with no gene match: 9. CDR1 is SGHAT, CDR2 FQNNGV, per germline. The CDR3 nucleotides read TGTGCCAGCAGCTTGCTCGGGACAGGGACTAGCACCATATATTTT. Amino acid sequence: CASSLLGTGTSTIYF.

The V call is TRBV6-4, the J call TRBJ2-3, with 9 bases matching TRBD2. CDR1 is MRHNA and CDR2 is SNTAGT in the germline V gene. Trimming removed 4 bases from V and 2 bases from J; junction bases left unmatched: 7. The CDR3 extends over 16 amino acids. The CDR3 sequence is CASSVHSGSPTDTQYF. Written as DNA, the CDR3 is TGTGCCAGCAGTGTCCATAGCGGGAGTCCCACAGATACGCAGTATTTT.

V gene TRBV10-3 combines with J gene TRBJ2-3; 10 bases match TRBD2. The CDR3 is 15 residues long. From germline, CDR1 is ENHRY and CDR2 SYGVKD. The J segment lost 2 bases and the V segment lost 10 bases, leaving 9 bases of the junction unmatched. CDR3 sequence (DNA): TGTGCCAGCCAAACTAGCGGGACCCTCACAGATACGCAGTATTTT. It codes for CASQTSGTLTDTQYF.

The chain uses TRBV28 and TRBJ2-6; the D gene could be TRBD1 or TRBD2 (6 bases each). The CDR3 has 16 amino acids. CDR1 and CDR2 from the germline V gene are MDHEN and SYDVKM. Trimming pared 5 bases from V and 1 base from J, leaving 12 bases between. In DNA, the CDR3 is TGTGCCAGCAGTACGACAGGACTATCTGGGGCCAACGTCCTGACTTTC. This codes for CASSTTGLSGANVLTF.